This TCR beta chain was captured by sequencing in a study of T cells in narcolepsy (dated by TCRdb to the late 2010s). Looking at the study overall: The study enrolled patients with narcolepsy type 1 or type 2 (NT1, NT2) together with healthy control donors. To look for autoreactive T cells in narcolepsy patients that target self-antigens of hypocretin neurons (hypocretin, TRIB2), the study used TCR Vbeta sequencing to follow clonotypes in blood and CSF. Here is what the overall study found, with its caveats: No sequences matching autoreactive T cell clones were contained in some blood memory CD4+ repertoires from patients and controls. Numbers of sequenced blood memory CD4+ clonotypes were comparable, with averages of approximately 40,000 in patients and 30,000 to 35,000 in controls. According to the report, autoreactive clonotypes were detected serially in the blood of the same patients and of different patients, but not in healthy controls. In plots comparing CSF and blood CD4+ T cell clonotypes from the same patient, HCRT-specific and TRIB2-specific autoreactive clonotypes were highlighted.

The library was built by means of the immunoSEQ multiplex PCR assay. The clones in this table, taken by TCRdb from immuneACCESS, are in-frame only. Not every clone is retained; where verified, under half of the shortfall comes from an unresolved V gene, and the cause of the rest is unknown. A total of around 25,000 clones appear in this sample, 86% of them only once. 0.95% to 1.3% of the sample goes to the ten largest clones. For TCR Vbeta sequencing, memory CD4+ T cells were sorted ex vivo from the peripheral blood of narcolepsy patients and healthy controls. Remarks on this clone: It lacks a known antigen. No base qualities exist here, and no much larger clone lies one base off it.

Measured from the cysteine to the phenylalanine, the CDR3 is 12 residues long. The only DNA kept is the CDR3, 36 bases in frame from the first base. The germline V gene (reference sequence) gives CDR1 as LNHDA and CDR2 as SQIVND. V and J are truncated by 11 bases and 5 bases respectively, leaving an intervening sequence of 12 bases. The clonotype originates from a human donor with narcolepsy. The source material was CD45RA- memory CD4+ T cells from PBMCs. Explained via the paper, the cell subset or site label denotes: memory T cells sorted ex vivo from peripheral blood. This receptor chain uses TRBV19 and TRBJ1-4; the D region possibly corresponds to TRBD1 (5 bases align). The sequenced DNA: TGTGCCTCTAGGGGCGAAAATGAAAAACTGTTTTTT. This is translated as CASRGENEKLFF.